A selection of T cell receptor beta chains follows, all from one sample in a study of shared clonotypes between healthy human individuals. Profiling relied on immunoSEQ multiplex PCR, and the TCRdb table lists in-frame clones only, not all of them. The table shows 2,500,000 or so clones, with about 92% occurring only once. Source material: naive CD4+ T cells sorted from blood. Every receptor here comes from a man aged 18 to 29 in good health. The CDR3 runs from the conserved cysteine through the conserved F or W. The D gene is left open where the match is weak. Expanded clones are given a class, and other clones once, few, many or no size at all.

d_gene	v_gene	j_gene	abundance	CDR3aa	CDR3nt
TRBD1	TRBV19	TRBJ1-2	NA	CASSMGTGLNYGYTF	TGTGCCAGTAGTATGGGGACAGGACTTAACTATGGCTACACCTTC
TRBD2	TRBV7-2	TRBJ2-5	NA	CASSKGVAGQYF	TGTGCCAGCAGCAAGGGTGTAGCGGGCCAGTACTTC
NA	TRBV30	TRBJ1-1	few	CAWRRDKDAEAFF	TGTGCCTGGAGAAGAGACAAGGACGCTGAAGCTTTCTTT
TRBD1	TRBV27	TRBJ2-7	NA	CASSDAGTGSRQYF	TGTGCCAGCAGTGACGCCGGGACAGGGTCACGGCAGTACTTC
NA	TRBV5-1	TRBJ2-7	once	CASSVAHGGSYEQYF	TGCGCCAGCAGCGTGGCACATGGTGGCTCCTACGAGCAGTACTTC
TRBD2	TRBV5-1	TRBJ2-7	NA	CASSLEGTSGLSYEQYF	TGCGCCAGCAGCTTGGAAGGGACTAGCGGACTCTCCTACGAGCAGTACTTC
TRBD2	TRBV2	TRBJ2-7	NA	CASSEGAGGPRYEQYF	TGTGCCAGCAGTGAAGGGGCGGGGGGCCCCCGTTACGAGCAGTACTTC
TRBD1	TRBV14	TRBJ2-7	NA	CASSQDTYRGFFYEQYF	TGTGCCAGCAGCCAAGACACGTACAGGGGATTTTTTTACGAGCAGTACTTC
NA	TRBV6-5	TRBJ2-2	NA	CASSPVGDTGELFF	TGTGCCAGCAGCCCCGTAGGAGATACCGGGGAGCTGTTTTTT
NA	TRBV4-1	TRBJ2-7	NA	CASSQGKGGGSYEQYF	TGCGCCAGCAGCCAAGGGAAAGGGGGGGGGAGCTACGAGCAGTACTTC
NA	TRBV10-1	TRBJ1-6	few	CASIGGHLNSPLHF	TGCGCCAGCATCGGCGGACACCTAAATTCACCCCTCCACTTT
TRBD1	TRBV10-3	TRBJ2-5	NA	CAISESTRGPFETQYF	TGTGCCATCAGTGAGTCAACGAGGGGGCCCTTCGAGACCCAGTACTTC
NA	TRBV4-2	TRBJ1-2	NA	CASSQDRNSNYGYTF	TGTGCCAGCAGCCAAGACCGTAACAGTAACTATGGCTACACCTTC
NA	TRBV18	TRBJ1-2	once	CASSLRARGYTF	TGTGCCAGCTCACTGCGGGCCCGGGGCTACACCTTC
TRBD1	TRBV29-1	TRBJ2-2	NA	CSVTGGVSTGELFF	TGCAGCGTCACAGGGGGCGTTAGCACCGGGGAGCTGTTTTTT
NA	TRBV5-8	TRBJ2-2	NA	CASSLVALTVNTGELFF	TGTGCCAGCAGCTTGGTAGCATTGACCGTTAACACCGGGGAGCTGTTTTTT
TRBD1	TRBV5-6	TRBJ2-7	NA	CASSLTGGYFMYDEQYF	TGTGCCAGCAGCTTGACAGGGGGTTATTTTATGTACGACGAGCAGTACTTC
NA	TRBV19	TRBJ1-2	NA	CASNSGGSYGANYGYTF	TGTGCCAGTAACTCGGGAGGGAGCTATGGGGCTAACTATGGCTACACCTTC
NA	TRBV7-2	TRBJ2-1	NA	CASSLRVNEQFF	TGTGCCAGCAGCTTACGTGTGAATGAGCAGTTCTTC
TRBD2	TRBV11-3	TRBJ2-1	NA	CASSLVSGTYNEQFF	TGTGCCAGCAGCTTAGTTAGCGGGACGTACAATGAGCAGTTCTTC
TRBD1	TRBV7-2	TRBJ2-3	NA	CASSFATRGPNTDTQYF	TGTGCCAGCAGCTTCGCAACCAGGGGGCCCAACACAGATACGCAGTATTTT
NA	TRBV18	TRBJ1-5	NA	CASSPGSGDQPQHF	TGTGCCAGCTCACCAGGGAGCGGCGATCAGCCCCAGCATTTT
TRBD1	TRBV27	TRBJ1-4	NA	CASSYGTGEKLFF	TGTGCCAGCAGTTACGGGACAGGGGAAAAACTGTTTTTT
NA	TRBV11-2	TRBJ1-3	NA	CASSFKGLSGNTIYF	TGTGCCAGCAGCTTTAAAGGGCTTTCTGGAAACACCATATATTTT
NA	TRBV5-8	TRBJ2-1	NA	CASLFHRGSDEQFF	TGTGCCAGCCTCTTTCATAGGGGTTCGGATGAGCAGTTCTTC
TRBD1	TRBV30	TRBJ1-6	NA	CASGQGAGSYNSPLHF	TGTGCCTCGGGACAGGGGGCCGGCTCCTATAATTCACCCCTCCACTTT
NA	TRBV29-1	TRBJ1-1	NA	CSAPWNTEAFF	TGCAGCGCCCCATGGAACACTGAAGCTTTCTTT
NA	TRBV7-6	TRBJ1-5	NA	CASSQTGTVGPQHF	TGTGCCAGCAGCCAAACAGGGACGGTTGGGCCCCAGCATTTT
NA	TRBV10-1	TRBJ2-7	NA	CASSSGTPLNEQYF	TGCGCCAGCAGTTCGGGGACGCCTCTCAACGAGCAGTACTTC
NA	TRBV7-6	TRBJ2-1	NA	CASSSRVSYNEQFF	TGTGCCAGCAGCTCCCGGGTCTCCTACAATGAGCAGTTCTTC
NA	TRBV5-6	TRBJ1-4	NA	CASSLTLTGEKLFF	TGTGCCAGCAGCTTGACGCTGACAGGTGAAAAACTGTTTTTT
TRBD2	TRBV5-3	TRBJ2-1	NA	CARSPSRTRNSYNEQFF	TGTGCCAGAAGCCCCTCCCGGACTAGAAACTCCTACAATGAGCAGTTCTTC
NA	TRBV6-1	TRBJ2-3	NA	CASSEATRSLTDTQYF	TGTGCCAGCAGTGAAGCGACTAGGTCCTTAACAGATACGCAGTATTTT